A single T cell receptor (beta chain) is shown here with its context. Clones were read by immunoSEQ multiplex PCR, and TCRdb kept only the in-frame ones, dropping some. This repertoire shows some 450,000 clones, roughly 90% found once; its top ten account for 0.75% to 0.85%. The data derive from a study of blood T cell repertoires in COVID-19. Overall study: The cDNA or gDNA used as material had been derived from T cells, B-cell-depleted T cells, or PBMCs.

In Seattle, patients joined the study during active infection and were tracked longitudinally. Germline V lookup: CDR1 SGHDT, CDR2 YYEEEE. The CDR3 is made up of 17 amino acids. Germline trimming cut 4 bases from V and 3 bases from J; bases unmatched to any gene: 10. The chain carries TRBV5-6 and TRBJ1-2; TRBD1 agrees at 12 bases. The sequence was collected from a young man with COVID-19, enrolled during active disease. Specimen: peripheral blood. CDR3 residues: CASSQGTGGGFDYGYTF. CDR3 DNA: TGTGCCAGCAGCCAAGGGACAGGGGGCGGGTTCGACTATGGCTACACCTTC.